This T cell receptor beta chain was retrieved from a study of CD8+CD57+ T cells in acquired aplastic anemia. Across the whole study: CD4+ and CD8+ cells, once sorted, gave DNA averaging approximately 3 ug. Sequencing produced an average of approximately 10 million reads per healthy donor for CD4+ cells.

Germline V gives CDR1 SGHTA, CDR2 FQGTGA. The CDR3 loop spans 13 amino acids. V lost 5 bases to trimming and J lost 10 bases; unmatched junction nucleotides: 8. General study results and limits: The same twenty-nine CD8+ CDR3 sequences occurred in patients and in controls.

This clonotype was observed at least ten times. Its specificity is not known. The template used for profiling TCR beta VDJ and CDR3 was genomic DNA. TCRdb independently ran MiXCR on the reads; one entry per CDR3 protein. The data contain about 160,000 distinct CDR3 sequences, approximately 40% of them singletons. The TCR comes from a human donor in good health. Sequenced material: sorted CD4+, CD8+, or CD8+CD57+ T cells (not recorded which) from PBMCs. This chain connects TRBV7-3 to TRBJ1-1; 9 bases line up with TRBD1. The CDR3 sequence: CASSGELDRGAFF. CDR3 DNA sequence: TGTGCCAGCAGCGGGGAATTGGACAGGGGAGCTTTCTTT.